This T cell receptor (beta chain) was sequenced in a study of T-cell reconstitution after alpha-beta-depleted transplantation in children. Study-wide points: One year post-transplant, T-cell counts and diversity were largely derived from T cells produced anew.

It was with unique molecular identifiers that the TCRbeta library was prepared. TCRdb used MiXCR to reprocess the PCR reads, holding one entry per CDR3 protein. Of a few hundred thousand distinct CDR3 sequences in the sample, roughly 12% were seen once. The CDR3 totals 11 residues. Germline assignment: CDR1 KGHDR and CDR2 SFDVKD. Trimming shortened V by 11 bases and J by 0 bases, and 4 bases separated the two germline ends. This clonotype was counted many times. Its antigen is not known. The chain links TRBV24-1 to TRBJ1-5; D unresolved. The receptor's source is a male patient between 2 and 9 years old who had a stem cell transplant for chronic granulomatous disease, so the T cells may come from the graft donor. This sample comprised peripheral blood, obtained 180 days after TCRalphabeta/CD19-depleted stem cell transplant. The CDR3, as DNA: TGTGCCAAGAGTAGCAATCAGCCCCAGCATTTT. This codes for CAKSSNQPQHF.